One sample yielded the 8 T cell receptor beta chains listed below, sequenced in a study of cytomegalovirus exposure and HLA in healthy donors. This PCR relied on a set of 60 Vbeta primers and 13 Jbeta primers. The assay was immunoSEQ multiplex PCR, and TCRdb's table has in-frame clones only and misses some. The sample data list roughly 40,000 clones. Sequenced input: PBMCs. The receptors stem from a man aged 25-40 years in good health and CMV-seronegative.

The CDR3 is CASSWRDRGYEQYF. The CDR3 DNA reads TGCGCCAGCAGCTGGAGGGACAGAGGGTACGAGCAGTACTTC. V gene TRBV5-1 combines with J gene TRBJ2-7; TRBD1 might be the D (7 bases). CDR3 size: 14 residues. The germline CDR1 and CDR2 sequences are SGHRS and YFSETQ. Trimming removed 3 bases at V and 4 bases at J, with 14 bases between.

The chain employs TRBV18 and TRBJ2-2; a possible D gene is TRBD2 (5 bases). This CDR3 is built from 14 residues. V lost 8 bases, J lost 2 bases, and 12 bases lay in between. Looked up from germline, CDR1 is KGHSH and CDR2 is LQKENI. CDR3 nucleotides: TGTGCCAGCACGGACTTGAGAAACACCGGGGAGCTGTTTTTT. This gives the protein CASTDLRNTGELFF.

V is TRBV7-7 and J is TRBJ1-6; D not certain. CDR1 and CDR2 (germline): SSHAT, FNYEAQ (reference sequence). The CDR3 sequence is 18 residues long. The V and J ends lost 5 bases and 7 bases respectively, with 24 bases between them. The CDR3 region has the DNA TGTGCCAGCAGCAACGCCTTAGTCCGGCGACCTAGCAATTCACCCCTCCACTTT. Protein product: CASSNALVRRPSNSPLHF.

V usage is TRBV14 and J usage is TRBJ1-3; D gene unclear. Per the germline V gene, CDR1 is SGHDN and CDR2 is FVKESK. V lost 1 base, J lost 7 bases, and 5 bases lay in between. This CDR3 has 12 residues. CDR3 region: CASSQAFNTIYF. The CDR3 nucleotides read TGTGCCAGCAGCCAAGCCTTTAACACCATATATTTT.

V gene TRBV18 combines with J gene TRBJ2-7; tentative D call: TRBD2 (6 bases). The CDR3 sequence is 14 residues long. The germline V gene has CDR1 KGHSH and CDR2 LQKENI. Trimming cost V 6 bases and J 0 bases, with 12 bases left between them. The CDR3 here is CASSRDWSSYEQYF. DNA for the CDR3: TGTGCCAGCTCTAGGGACTGGAGCTCCTACGAGCAGTACTTC. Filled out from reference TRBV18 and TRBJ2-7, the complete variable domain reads NAGVMQNPRHLVRRRGQEARLRCSPMKGHSHVYWYRQLPEEGLKFMVYLQKENIIDESGMPKERFSAEFPKEGPSILRIQQVVRGDSAAYFCASSRDWSSYEQYFGPGTRLTVT.

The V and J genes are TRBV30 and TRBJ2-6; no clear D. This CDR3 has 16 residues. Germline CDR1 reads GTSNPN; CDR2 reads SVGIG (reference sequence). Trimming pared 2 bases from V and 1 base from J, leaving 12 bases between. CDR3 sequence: CAWSPLEVSGANVLTF. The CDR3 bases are TGTGCCTGGAGTCCCCTTGAGGTTTCTGGGGCCAACGTCCTGACTTTC.

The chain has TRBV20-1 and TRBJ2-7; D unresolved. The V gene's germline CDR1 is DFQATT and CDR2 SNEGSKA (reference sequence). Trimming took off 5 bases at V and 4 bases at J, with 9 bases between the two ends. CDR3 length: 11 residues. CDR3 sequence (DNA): TGCAGTGCTCTAGGCGAGTACGAGCAGTACTTC. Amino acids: CSALGEYEQYF.

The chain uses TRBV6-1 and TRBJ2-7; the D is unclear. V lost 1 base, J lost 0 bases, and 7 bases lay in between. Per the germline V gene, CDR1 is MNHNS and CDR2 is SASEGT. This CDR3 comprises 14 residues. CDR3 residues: CASSEGAVSYEQYF. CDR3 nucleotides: TGTGCCAGCAGTGAAGGGGCCGTCTCCTACGAGCAGTACTTC.